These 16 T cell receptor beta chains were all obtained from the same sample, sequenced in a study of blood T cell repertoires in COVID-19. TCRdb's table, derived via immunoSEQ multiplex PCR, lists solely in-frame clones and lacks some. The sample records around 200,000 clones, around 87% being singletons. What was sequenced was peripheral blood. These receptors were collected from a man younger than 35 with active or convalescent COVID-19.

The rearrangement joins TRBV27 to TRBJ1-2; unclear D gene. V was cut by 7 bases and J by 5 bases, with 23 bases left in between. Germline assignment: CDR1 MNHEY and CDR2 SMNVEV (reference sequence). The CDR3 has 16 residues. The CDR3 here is CASNPDGVSVVYGYTF. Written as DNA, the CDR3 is TGTGCCAGCAACCCAGACGGGGTTTCCGTGGTTTATGGCTACACCTTC.

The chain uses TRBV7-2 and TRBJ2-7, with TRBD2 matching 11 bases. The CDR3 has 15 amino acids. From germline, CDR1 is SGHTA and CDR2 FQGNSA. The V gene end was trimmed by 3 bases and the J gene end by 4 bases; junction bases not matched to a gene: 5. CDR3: CASSFQGTSGYEQYF. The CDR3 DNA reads TGTGCCAGCAGCTTTCAGGGGACTAGCGGTTACGAGCAGTACTTC. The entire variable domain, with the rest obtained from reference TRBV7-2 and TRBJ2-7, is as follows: GAGVSQSPSNKVTEKGKDVELRCDPISGHTALYWYRQSLGQGLEFLIYFQGNSAPDKSGLPSDRFSAERTGGSVSTLTIQRTQQEDSAVYLCASSFQGTSGYEQYFGPGTRLTVT.

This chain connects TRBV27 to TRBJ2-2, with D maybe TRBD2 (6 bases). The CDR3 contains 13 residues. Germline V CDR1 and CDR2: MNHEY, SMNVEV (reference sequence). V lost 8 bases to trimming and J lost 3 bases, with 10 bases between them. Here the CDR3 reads CASGKRDTGELFF. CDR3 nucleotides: TGTGCCAGCGGAAAGCGGGACACCGGGGAGCTGTTTTTT.

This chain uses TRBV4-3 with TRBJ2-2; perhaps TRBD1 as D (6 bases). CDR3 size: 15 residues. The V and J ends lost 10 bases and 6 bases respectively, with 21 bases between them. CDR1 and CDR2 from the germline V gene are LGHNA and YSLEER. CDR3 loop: CATSRGANDAGELFF. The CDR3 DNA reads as TGCGCCACCTCCAGGGGCGCTAACGATGCCGGGGAGCTGTTTTTT.

CDR3: CASSLSLTAYNEQFF. In DNA form, the CDR3 reads TGTGCCAGCAGCTTATCTTTGACAGCTTACAATGAGCAGTTCTTC. The chain uses TRBV7-2 and TRBJ2-1; a weak D match, TRBD1 (5 bases). Germline CDR1 and CDR2: SGHTA and FQGNSA. The CDR3 is 15 amino acids. The V and J ends lost 2 bases and 4 bases respectively, with 12 bases between them.

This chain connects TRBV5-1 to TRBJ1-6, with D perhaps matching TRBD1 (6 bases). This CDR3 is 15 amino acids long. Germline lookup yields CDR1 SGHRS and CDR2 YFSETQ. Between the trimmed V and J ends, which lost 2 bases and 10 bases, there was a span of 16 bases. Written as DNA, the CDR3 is TGCGCCAGCAGCTTAGGGGGGGATCGAAACTCACCCCTCCACTTT. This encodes CASSLGGDRNSPLHF. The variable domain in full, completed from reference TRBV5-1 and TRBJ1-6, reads KAGVTQTPRYLIKTRGQQVTLSCSPISGHRSVSWYQQTPGQGLQFLFEYFSETQRNKGNFPGRFSGRQFSNSRSEMNVSTLELGDSALYLCASSLGGDRNSPLHFGNGTRLTVT.

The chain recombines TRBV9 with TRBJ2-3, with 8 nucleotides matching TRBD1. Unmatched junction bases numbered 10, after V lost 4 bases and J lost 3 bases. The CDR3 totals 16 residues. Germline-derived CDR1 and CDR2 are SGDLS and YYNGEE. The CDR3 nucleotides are TGTGCCAGCAGCTTCAGGGGGCGCCTTGGGACAGATACGCAGTATTTT. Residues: CASSFRGRLGTDTQYF.

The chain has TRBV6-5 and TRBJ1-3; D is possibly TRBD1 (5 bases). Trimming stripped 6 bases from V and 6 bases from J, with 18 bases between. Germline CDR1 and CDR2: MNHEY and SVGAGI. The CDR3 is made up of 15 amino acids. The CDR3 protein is CASSALRVSENTIYF. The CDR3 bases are TGTGCCAGCAGCGCCCTCAGGGTTAGTGAAAACACCATATATTTT.

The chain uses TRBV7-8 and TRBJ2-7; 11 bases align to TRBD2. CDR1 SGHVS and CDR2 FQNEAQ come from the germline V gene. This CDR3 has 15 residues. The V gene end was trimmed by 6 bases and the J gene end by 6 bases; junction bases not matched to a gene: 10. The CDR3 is CASSLPGLAAFEQYF. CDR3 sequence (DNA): TGTGCCAGCAGTTTACCGGGACTAGCGGCTTTCGAGCAGTACTTC. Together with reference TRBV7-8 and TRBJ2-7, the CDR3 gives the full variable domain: GAGVSQSPRYKVAKRGQDVALRCDPISGHVSLFWYQQALGQGPEFLTYFQNEAQLDKSGLPSDRFFAERPEGSVSTLKIQRTQQEDSAVYLCASSLPGLAAFEQYFGPGTRLTVT.

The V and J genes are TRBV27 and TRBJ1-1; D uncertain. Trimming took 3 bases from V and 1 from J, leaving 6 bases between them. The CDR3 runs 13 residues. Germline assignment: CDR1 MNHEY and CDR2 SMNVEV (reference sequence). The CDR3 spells CASSFLWNTEAFF. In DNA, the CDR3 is TGTGCCAGCAGTTTCTTGTGGAACACTGAAGCTTTCTTT.

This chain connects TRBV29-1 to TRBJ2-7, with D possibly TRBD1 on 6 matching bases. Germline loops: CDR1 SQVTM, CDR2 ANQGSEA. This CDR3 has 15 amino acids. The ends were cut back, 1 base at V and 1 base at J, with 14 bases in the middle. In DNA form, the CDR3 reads TGCAGCGTTGAAGCCTCGCAACAGGGATCCTACGAGCAGTACTTC. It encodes CSVEASQQGSYEQYF.

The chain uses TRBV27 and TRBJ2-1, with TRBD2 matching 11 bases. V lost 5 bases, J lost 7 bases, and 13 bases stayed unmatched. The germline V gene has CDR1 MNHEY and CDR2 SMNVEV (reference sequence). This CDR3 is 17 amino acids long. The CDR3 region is CASSPQGLAGGRNEQFF. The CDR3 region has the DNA TGTGCCAGCAGTCCCCAGGGGCTAGCGGGAGGTAGGAATGAGCAGTTCTTC.

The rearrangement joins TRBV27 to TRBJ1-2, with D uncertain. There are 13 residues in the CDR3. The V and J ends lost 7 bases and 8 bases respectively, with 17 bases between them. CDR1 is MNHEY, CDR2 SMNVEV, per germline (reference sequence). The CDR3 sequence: CASKFSQDRGYTF. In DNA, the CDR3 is TGTGCCAGCAAATTTTCCCAGGATAGAGGCTACACCTTC.

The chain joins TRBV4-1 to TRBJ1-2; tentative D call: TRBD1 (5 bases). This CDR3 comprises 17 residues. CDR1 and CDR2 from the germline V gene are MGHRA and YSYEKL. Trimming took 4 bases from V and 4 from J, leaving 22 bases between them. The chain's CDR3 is CASSPLPAREEFYGYTF. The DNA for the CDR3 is TGCGCCAGCAGCCCCCTTCCTGCCAGGGAGGAGTTCTATGGCTACACCTTC.

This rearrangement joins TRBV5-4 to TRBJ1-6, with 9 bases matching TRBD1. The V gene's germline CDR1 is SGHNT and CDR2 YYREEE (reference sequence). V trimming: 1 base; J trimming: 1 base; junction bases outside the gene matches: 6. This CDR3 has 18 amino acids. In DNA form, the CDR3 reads TGTGCCAGCAGCTTGAAACAGGGGGCTAGTTCCTATAATTCACCCCTCCACTTT. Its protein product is CASSLKQGASSYNSPLHF. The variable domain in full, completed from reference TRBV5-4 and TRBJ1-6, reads ETGVTQSPTHLIKTRGQQVTLRCSSQSGHNTVSWYQQALGQGPQFIFQYYREEENGRGNFPPRFSGLQFPNYSSELNVNALELDDSALYLCASSLKQGASSYNSPLHFGNGTRLTVT.

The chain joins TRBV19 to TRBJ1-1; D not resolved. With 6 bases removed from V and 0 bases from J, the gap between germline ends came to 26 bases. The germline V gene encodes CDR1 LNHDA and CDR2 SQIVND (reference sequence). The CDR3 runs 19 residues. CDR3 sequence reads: CASSLEGGTFVALNTEAFF. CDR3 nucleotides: TGTGCCAGTAGCCTGGAAGGTGGAACATTTGTAGCGTTGAACACTGAAGCTTTCTTT.